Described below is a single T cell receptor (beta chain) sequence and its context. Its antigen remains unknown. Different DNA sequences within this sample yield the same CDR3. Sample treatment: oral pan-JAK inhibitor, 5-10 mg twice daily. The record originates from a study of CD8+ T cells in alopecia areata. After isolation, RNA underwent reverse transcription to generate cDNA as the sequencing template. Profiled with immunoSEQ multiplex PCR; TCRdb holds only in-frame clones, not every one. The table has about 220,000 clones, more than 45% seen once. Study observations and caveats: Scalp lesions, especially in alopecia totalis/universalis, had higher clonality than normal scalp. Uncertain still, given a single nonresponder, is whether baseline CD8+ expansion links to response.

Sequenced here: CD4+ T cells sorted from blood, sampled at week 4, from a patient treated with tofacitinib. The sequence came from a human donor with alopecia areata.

The CDR3 DNA reads TGCAGCGTTGGCGGCAGCAATCAGCCCCAGCATTTT. Amino acid sequence: CSVGGSNQPQHF. This chain joins TRBV29-1 and TRBJ1-5; D gene uncertain. This CDR3 is built from 12 residues. Germline V gene lookup returns CDR1 SQVTM and CDR2 ANQGSEA. With 4 bases removed from V and 1 base from J, the gap between germline ends came to 5 bases.